Listed below are T cell receptor beta chains from one sample, sequenced in a study of CD8 T cells in Susac syndrome. TCRdb fed the immunoSEQ multiplex PCR reads into MiXCR, producing one record per CDR3 protein. The table records around 180,000 distinct CDR3 sequences, around 94% of them present only once. Sequencing was carried out using CD4+ T cells from PBMCs. The source of these receptors is a human donor with Susac syndrome. Both conserved end residues are part of each CDR3. The D gene is left open where the match is weak. The size of a clone is reported for some rows only, either as once, few or many, or as a class for expanded clones.

clone_size,j_call,cdr3_length,d_call,v_call,cdr3_aa,cdr3_nt
.,TRBJ2-1,13,.,TRBV4-1,CASSQAPNREQFF,TGCGCCAGCAGCCAAGCCCCCAACCGGGAGCAGTTCTTC
.,TRBJ2-3,14,TRBD1,TRBV30,CAWEQGGGTDTQYF,TGTGCCTGGGAACAGGGGGGAGGCACAGATACGCAGTATTTT
.,TRBJ2-7,17,TRBD1,TRBV4-2,CASSQVAGQASSYEQYF,TGTGCCAGCAGCCAAGTCGCGGGACAGGCGAGCTCCTACGAGCAGTACTTC
.,TRBJ2-7,15,TRBD1,TRBV12-3/TRBV12-4,CASSNTPGQGYEQYF,TGTGCCAGCAGTAACACGCCGGGACAGGGATACGAGCAGTACTTC
.,TRBJ1-2,12,.,TRBV19,CASSPLGRGYTF,TGTGCCAGTAGTCCCCTGGGCCGCGGCTACACCTTC
.,TRBJ2-5,16,TRBD2,TRBV12-3/TRBV12-4,CASSWTSGGYRETQYF,TGTGCCAGCAGCTGGACTAGCGGGGGCTATCGGGAGACCCAGTACTTC
.,TRBJ2-5,12,TRBD2,TRBV29-1,CSVEDMTSGGYF,TGCAGCGTTGAAGATATGACTAGCGGGGGTTACTTC
.,TRBJ2-1,14,.,TRBV10-3,CAIKEGISYNEQFF,TGTGCCATCAAGGAGGGGATATCCTACAATGAGCAGTTCTTC
.,TRBJ2-7,13,.,TRBV18,CASSNGSDYEQYF,TGTGCCAGCTCCAACGGATCAGACTACGAGCAGTACTTC
.,TRBJ2-5,15,.,TRBV7-2,CASSHPGSGGETQYF,TGTGCCAGCAGCCACCCAGGTTCGGGCGGAGAGACCCAGTACTTC
.,TRBJ2-5,14,TRBD1,TRBV20-1,CSAQAGTGGETQYF,TGCAGTGCTCAAGCGGGGACAGGGGGAGAGACCCAGTACTTC
.,TRBJ2-7,14,.,TRBV7-6,CASSSRLQSYEQYF,TGTGCCAGCAGCTCCAGGCTGCAGTCCTACGAGCAGTACTTC
.,TRBJ2-1,12,.,TRBV20-1,CSGGGGGNEQFF,TGCAGTGGTGGTGGGGGTGGGAATGAGCAGTTCTTC
.,TRBJ2-1,12,.,TRBV5-1,CASSFKKNEQFF,TGCGCCAGCAGCTTCAAAAAGAATGAGCAGTTCTTC
.,TRBJ1-2,17,.,TRBV4-3,CASSQDLVRGMGYGYTF,TGCGCCAGCAGCCAAGATCTTGTACGGGGGATGGGGTATGGCTACACCTTC
.,TRBJ2-2,13,.,TRBV12-3/TRBV12-4,CASSFNPTGELFF,TGTGCCAGCAGTTTTAACCCCACCGGGGAGCTGTTTTTT
.,TRBJ2-2,16,TRBD2,TRBV7-3,CASSPPRGANTGELFF,TGTGCCAGCAGCCCTCCACGGGGGGCGAACACCGGGGAGCTGTTTTTT
few,TRBJ2-2,13,.,TRBV7-2,CASSLGGVGELFF,TGTGCCAGCAGCTTGGGGGGCGTCGGGGAGCTGTTTTTT
.,TRBJ1-1,13,TRBD1,TRBV29-1,CSANRGRNTEAFF,TGCAGCGCTAACAGGGGAAGGAACACTGAAGCTTTCTTT
.,TRBJ1-2,14,.,TRBV12-3/TRBV12-4,CASSRGEALNGYTF,TGTGCCAGCAGTCGCGGGGAGGCGTTGAATGGCTACACCTTC
.,TRBJ2-5,15,TRBD1,TRBV2,CASSEYRGSGETQYF,TGTGCCAGCAGCGAGTACAGGGGCTCGGGAGAGACCCAGTACTTC
.,TRBJ1-5,15,TRBD1,TRBV6-5,CASSSGQNSNQPQHF,TGTGCCAGCAGTTCGGGACAGAATAGCAATCAGCCCCAGCATTTT
.,TRBJ1-2,14,.,TRBV6-2/TRBV6-3,CASSRQVRNYGYTF,TGTGCCAGCAGCCGACAGGTCCGGAACTATGGCTACACCTTC
.,TRBJ2-1,12,TRBD1,TRBV5-1,CASSLDGTGEFF,TGCGCCAGCAGCTTGGATGGAACAGGGGAGTTCTTC
.,TRBJ2-5,12,.,TRBV20-1,CSYPGLGETQYF,TGCAGTTATCCGGGACTTGGCGAGACCCAGTACTTC
.,TRBJ2-7,13,.,TRBV7-6,CASSPPGNRKQYF,TGTGCCAGCAGCCCGCCCGGAAACAGGAAGCAGTACTTC
.,TRBJ2-5,15,.,TRBV4-2,CASSQDRSSVETQYF,TGTGCCAGCAGCCAAGATCGGAGTAGTGTGGAGACCCAGTACTTC
.,TRBJ1-4,12,.,TRBV14,CASSQISEKLFF,TGTGCCAGCAGCCAAATCAGCGAAAAACTGTTTTTT
once,TRBJ1-1,16,.,TRBV2,CASSEVGGAAATEAFF,TGTGCCAGCAGTGAGGTCGGGGGCGCGGCTGCCACTGAAGCTTTCTTT
.,TRBJ2-3,16,TRBD1,TRBV5-1,CASSPGQGWLEDTQYF,TGCGCCAGCAGCCCTGGACAGGGATGGCTTGAGGATACGCAGTATTTT
once,TRBJ1-5,17,.,TRBV27,CASSLYRPGYSNQPQHF,TGTGCCAGCAGTTTATATCGGCCGGGTTATAGCAATCAGCCCCAGCATTTT
.,TRBJ1-2,14,.,TRBV19,CASSRHAGDYGYTF,TGTGCCAGTAGCAGACACGCCGGAGACTATGGCTACACCTTC
.,TRBJ2-3,17,.,TRBV5-1,CASSLAARVSSTDTQYF,TGCGCCAGCAGCTTGGCCGCGAGGGTCTCTAGCACAGATACGCAGTATTTT
.,TRBJ2-5,13,TRBD2,TRBV3-1,CASSSLPQGLKYF,TGTGCCAGCAGCTCCCTACCCCAGGGACTAAAGTACTTC
.,TRBJ2-7,14,.,TRBV9,CASSLPAPSYEQYF,TGTGCCAGCAGCCTCCCGGCCCCCTCCTACGAGCAGTACTTC
.,TRBJ2-6,15,.,TRBV19,CASSIVATGANVLTF,TGTGCCAGTAGTATAGTGGCCACTGGGGCCAACGTCCTGACTTTC
.,TRBJ1-4,16,.,TRBV7-9,CASSLSFATEGEKLFF,TGTGCCAGCAGCTTAAGTTTTGCAACAGAGGGGGAAAAACTGTTTTTT
.,TRBJ1-1,11,.,TRBV20-1,CSATDNTEAFF,TGCAGTGCTACCGATAACACTGAAGCTTTCTTT
once,TRBJ2-7,13,.,TRBV20-1,CSAVRDNAYEQYF,TGCAGTGCTGTCCGGGACAATGCCTACGAGCAGTACTTC
.,TRBJ1-1,14,.,TRBV27,CASSPRGRGTEAFF,TGTGCCAGCAGCCCTCGGGGGCGGGGGACTGAAGCTTTCTTT
.,TRBJ1-6,18,.,TRBV6-5,CASSYSGSGSSYNSPLHF,TGTGCCAGCAGTTACTCGGGATCAGGGAGCTCCTATAATTCACCCCTCCACTTT
.,TRBJ1-2,14,.,TRBV13,CASSLGRVRSGYTF,TGTGCCAGCAGCTTAGGCCGGGTGAGGTCGGGCTACACCTTC
.,TRBJ1-2,15,.,TRBV7-2,CASSLGGGFNYGYTF,TGTGCCAGCAGCTTAGGTGGGGGATTTAACTATGGCTACACCTTC
.,TRBJ2-1,14,.,TRBV2,CASTLVASFDEQFF,TGTGCCAGCACTTTAGTAGCGAGTTTCGATGAGCAGTTCTTC
once,TRBJ2-3,16,.,TRBV12-3/TRBV12-4,CASSPPRGMGTDTQYF,TGTGCCAGCAGCCCGCCGAGGGGAATGGGCACAGATACGCAGTATTTT
.,TRBJ1-5,15,TRBD1,TRBV6-1,CASSRMGQGAQPQHF,TGTGCCAGCAGCCGAATGGGACAGGGGGCTCAGCCCCAGCATTTT
.,TRBJ2-4,11,.,TRBV5-4,CASSAGYIQYF,TGTGCCAGCAGCGCCGGTTACATTCAGTACTTC
once,TRBJ2-4,17,.,TRBV4-1,CASSQGLGAGAKNIQYF,TGCGCCAGCAGCCAAGGCCTCGGGGCCGGAGCCAAAAACATTCAGTACTTC